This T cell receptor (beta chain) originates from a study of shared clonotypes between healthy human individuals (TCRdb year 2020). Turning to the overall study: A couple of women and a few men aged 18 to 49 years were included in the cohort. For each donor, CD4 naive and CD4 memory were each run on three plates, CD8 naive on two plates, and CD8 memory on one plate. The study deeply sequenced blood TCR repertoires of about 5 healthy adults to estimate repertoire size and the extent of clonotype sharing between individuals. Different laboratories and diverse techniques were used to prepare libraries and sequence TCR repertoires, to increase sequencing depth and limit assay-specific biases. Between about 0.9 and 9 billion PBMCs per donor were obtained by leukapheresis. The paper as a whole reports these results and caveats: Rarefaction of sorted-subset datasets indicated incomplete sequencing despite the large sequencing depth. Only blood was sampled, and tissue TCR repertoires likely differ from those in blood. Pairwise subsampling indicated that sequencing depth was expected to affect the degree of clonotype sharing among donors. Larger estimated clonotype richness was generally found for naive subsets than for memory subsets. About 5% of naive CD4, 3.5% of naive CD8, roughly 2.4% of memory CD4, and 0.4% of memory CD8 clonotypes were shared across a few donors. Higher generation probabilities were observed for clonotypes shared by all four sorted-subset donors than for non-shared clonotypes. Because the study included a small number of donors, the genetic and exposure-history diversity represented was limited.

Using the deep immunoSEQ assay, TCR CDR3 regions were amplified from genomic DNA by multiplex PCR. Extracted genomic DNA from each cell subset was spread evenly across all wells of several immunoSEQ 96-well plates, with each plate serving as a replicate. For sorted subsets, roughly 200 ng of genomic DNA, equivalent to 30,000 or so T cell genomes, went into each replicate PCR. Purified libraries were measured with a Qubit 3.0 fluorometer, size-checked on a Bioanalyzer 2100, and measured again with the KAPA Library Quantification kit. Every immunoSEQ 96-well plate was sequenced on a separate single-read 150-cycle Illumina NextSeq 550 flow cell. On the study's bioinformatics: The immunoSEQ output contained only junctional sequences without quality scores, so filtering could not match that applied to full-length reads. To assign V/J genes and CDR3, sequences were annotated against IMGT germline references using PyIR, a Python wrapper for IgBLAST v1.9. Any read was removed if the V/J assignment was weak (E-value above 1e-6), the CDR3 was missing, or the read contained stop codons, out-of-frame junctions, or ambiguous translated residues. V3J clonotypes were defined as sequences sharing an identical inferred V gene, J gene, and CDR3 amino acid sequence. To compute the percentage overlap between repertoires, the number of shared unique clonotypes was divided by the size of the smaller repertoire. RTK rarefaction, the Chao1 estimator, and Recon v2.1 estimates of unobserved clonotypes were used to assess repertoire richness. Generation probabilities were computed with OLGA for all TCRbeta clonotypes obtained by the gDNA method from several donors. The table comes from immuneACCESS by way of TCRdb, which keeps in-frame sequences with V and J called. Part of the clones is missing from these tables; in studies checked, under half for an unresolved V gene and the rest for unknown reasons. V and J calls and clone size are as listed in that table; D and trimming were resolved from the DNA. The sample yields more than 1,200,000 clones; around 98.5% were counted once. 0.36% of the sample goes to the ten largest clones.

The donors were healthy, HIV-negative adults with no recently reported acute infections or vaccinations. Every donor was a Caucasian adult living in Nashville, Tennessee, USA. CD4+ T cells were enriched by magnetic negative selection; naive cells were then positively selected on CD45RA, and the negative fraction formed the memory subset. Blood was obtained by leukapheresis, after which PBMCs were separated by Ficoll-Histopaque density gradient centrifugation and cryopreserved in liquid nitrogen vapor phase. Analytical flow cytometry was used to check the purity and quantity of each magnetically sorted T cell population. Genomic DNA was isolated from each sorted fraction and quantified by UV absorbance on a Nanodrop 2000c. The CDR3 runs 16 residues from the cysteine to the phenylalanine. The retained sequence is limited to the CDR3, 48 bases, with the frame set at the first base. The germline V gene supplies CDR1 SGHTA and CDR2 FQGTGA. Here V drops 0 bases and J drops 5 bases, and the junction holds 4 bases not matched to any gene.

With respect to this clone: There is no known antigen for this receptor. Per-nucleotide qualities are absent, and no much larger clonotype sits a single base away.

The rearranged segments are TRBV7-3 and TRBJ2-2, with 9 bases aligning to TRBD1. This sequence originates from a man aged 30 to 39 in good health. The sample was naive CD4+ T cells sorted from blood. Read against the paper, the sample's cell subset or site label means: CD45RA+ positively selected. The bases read TGTGCCAGCAGCTTAACGGGACAGGGTTGGACCGGGGAGCTGTTTTTT. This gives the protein CASSLTGQGWTGELFF.